Shown below are 24 T cell receptor beta chains from a single sample sequenced in a study of CD8 T cells in ankylosing spondylitis. TCRdb processed the 5' RACE reads anew with MiXCR; each CDR3 protein has one entry. The sample lists some 87,000 distinct CDR3 sequences, about 9.1% occurring once. Sequenced sample: blood, either unsorted or a sorted T cell fraction (not recorded which). These receptors were obtained from a male donor with ankylosing spondylitis or in good health (not recorded which).

This clonotype was picked up many times. The chain couples TRBV20-1 to TRBJ2-1; the D gene could be TRBD1 or TRBD2 (5 bases each). The germline V and J ends were trimmed by 3 bases and 13 bases, with 19 bases remaining between them. The CDR3 has 13 residues. CDR1 DFQATT and CDR2 SNEGSKA come from the germline V gene (reference sequence). CDR3 DNA sequence: TGCAGTGCTAGGGACTCTAGAGGGGTAGACCAGTTCTTC. Its translation: CSARDSRGVDQFF.

This clonotype was seen at least ten times. The chain combines TRBV24-1 with TRBJ2-1, with no clear D. This CDR3 has 15 residues. Germline assignment: CDR1 KGHDR and CDR2 SFDVKD. Trimming removed 7 bases at V and 0 bases at J, with 12 bases between. CDR3 amino acids: CATSPGGRSYNEQFF. Written as DNA, the CDR3 is TGTGCCACCAGCCCAGGCGGACGCTCCTACAATGAGCAGTTCTTC.

There are many counts of this clonotype. The chain links TRBV4-1 to TRBJ2-1; D unresolved. Trimming stripped 3 bases from V and 6 bases from J, with 15 bases between. This CDR3 comprises 15 residues. CDR1 and CDR2 from the germline V gene are MGHRA and YSYEKL. The CDR3 sequence is CASSHFELGSNEQFF. CDR3 in DNA: TGCGCCAGCAGCCATTTTGAATTGGGATCCAATGAGCAGTTCTTC.

This clonotype was seen a few times. The genes are TRBV7-2 and TRBJ2-1; TRBD2 aligns across 8 bases. Germline lookup yields CDR1 SGHTA and CDR2 FQGNSA. V lost 1 base, J lost 3 bases, and 5 bases stayed unmatched. There are 16 residues in the CDR3. The CDR3 nucleotides are TGTGCCAGCAGCTTAGTGGGAGCGGGGGTCTACAATGAGCAGTTCTTC. This sequence encodes CASSLVGAGVYNEQFF. The entire variable domain, with the rest obtained from reference TRBV7-2 and TRBJ2-1, is as follows: GAGVSQSPSNKVTEKGKDVELRCDPISGHTALYWYRQSLGQGLEFLIYFQGNSAPDKSGLPSDRFSAERTGGSVSTLTIQRTQQEDSAVYLCASSLVGAGVYNEQFFGPGTRLTVL.

This clonotype was counted many times. The chain is built from TRBV29-1 and TRBJ2-3, with D possibly matching TRBD1 (6 bases). Germline CDR1 SQVTM, CDR2 ANQGSEA. Trimming stripped 6 bases from V and 6 bases from J, with 16 bases between. This CDR3 contains 13 residues. CDR3 in DNA: TGCAGCGTGCAAATGACAGGTGCGGATACGCAGTATTTT. It encodes CSVQMTGADTQYF.

This clonotype has ten or more counts. The chain has TRBV4-2 and TRBJ2-3; 8 bases match TRBD2. The CDR3 is 16 amino acids. V was pared by 7 bases and J by 0 bases, with 9 bases of the junction left unmatched. Germline V gene lookup returns CDR1 LGHNA and CDR2 YNFKEQ. The CDR3 sequence is CASNDGGAFSTDTQYF. CDR3 DNA: TGTGCCAGCAATGACGGGGGGGCCTTTAGCACAGATACGCAGTATTTT.

This clonotype was detected many times. This chain connects TRBV28 to TRBJ2-4; 11 positions match TRBD2. CDR3 length: 19 residues. V was pared by 2 bases and J by 0 bases, with 9 bases of the junction left unmatched. Germline V gives CDR1 MDHEN, CDR2 SYDVKM. The CDR3 loop is CASSLRVAGGLLAKNIQYF. CDR3 coding DNA: TGTGCCAGCAGTTTACGCGTAGCGGGGGGGCTTTTAGCCAAAAACATTCAGTACTTC.

The chain combines TRBV7-3 with TRBJ1-2, with TRBD1 identical over 9 bases. V trimming: 8 bases; J trimming: 4 bases; junction bases outside the gene matches: 5. This CDR3 region has 13 residues. CDR1 SGHTA and CDR2 FQGTGA come from the germline V gene. CDR3 DNA sequence: TGTGCCAGCGGAGAGACAGGGGGCTATGGCTACACCTTC. This codes for CASGETGGYGYTF.

The sample holds a few counts of this clonotype. The chain couples TRBV27 to TRBJ1-1; D is undetermined. V lost 6 bases and J 5 bases, leaving 22 bases between the germline ends. The CDR3 has 16 amino acids. Germline loops: CDR1 MNHEY, CDR2 SMNVEV (reference sequence). CDR3 sequence reads: CASRAGRSGLATEAFF. As DNA, the CDR3 is TGTGCCAGCAGAGCAGGAAGGAGTGGGCTGGCTACTGAAGCTTTCTTT.

The table lists this clonotype with many counts. The J gene is TRBJ2-5, the V gene TRBV3-1; 8 bases are shared with TRBD2. This CDR3 contains 17 residues. J lost 3 bases, V lost 5 bases, and 14 bases had no gene match. Germline loops: CDR1 LGHDT, CDR2 YNNKEL (reference sequence). This CDR3 is CASSWRTRAGAKETQYF. The CDR3 coding sequence is TGTGCCAGCAGCTGGAGAACACGAGCGGGGGCCAAAGAGACCCAGTACTTC.

This clonotype was seen a few times. The chain joins TRBV18 to TRBJ2-1; TRBD1 agrees at 9 bases. The CDR3 loop spans 14 amino acids. V shed 3 bases, J shed 3 bases, and the junction held 0 bases outside the gene matches. CDR1 and CDR2 (germline): KGHSH, LQKENI. CDR3 in DNA: TGTGCCAGCTCACCGGGACAGGGCTACAATGAGCAGTTCTTC. Translation gives CASSPGQGYNEQFF.

This clonotype was seen many times. This rearrangement joins TRBV20-1 to TRBJ1-1; D is ambiguous. CDR3 length equals 15 residues. Deletions cut 6 bases from V and 4 bases from J, with 21 bases between. Germline-derived CDR1 and CDR2 are DFQATT and SNEGSKA (reference sequence). The DNA of the CDR3 is TGCAGTGCCACCCGCTCCGGCTTCGGCGGCACTGAAGCTTTCTTT. It yields the protein CSATRSGFGGTEAFF.

This clonotype was counted many times. The chain carries TRBV15 and TRBJ2-2; D is possibly TRBD1 or TRBD2 (5 bases each). The CDR3 spans 14 residues. V lost 0 bases and J lost 5, with 7 bases in between. CDR1 LNHNV and CDR2 YYDKDF come from the germline V gene (reference sequence). The CDR3 DNA sequence: TGTGCCACCAGCAGAGACGGGGCTACCGGGGAGCTGTTTTTT. Its translation is CATSRDGATGELFF.

This clonotype occurred many times. The gene calls are TRBV13 and TRBJ2-7, with 12 bases lining up with TRBD1. The CDR3 is made up of 17 amino acids. Germline V lookup: CDR1 PRHDT, CDR2 FYEKMQ (reference sequence). J lost 2 bases, V lost 1 base, and 6 bases had no gene match. The chain's CDR3 is CASSLVVGTGGTYEQYF. The DNA of the CDR3 is TGTGCCAGCAGCTTAGTTGTCGGGACAGGGGGCACCTACGAGCAGTACTTC.

This clonotype was picked up many times. This rearrangement joins TRBV6-5 to TRBJ1-6; D possibly corresponds to TRBD1 (5 bases). This CDR3 region has 16 residues. V lost 0 bases to trimming and J lost 7 bases, with 13 bases between them. Germline CDR1 reads MNHEY; CDR2 reads SVGAGI. The CDR3 spells CASSYSEGTENSPLHF. As DNA, the CDR3 is TGTGCCAGCAGTTACTCTGAGGGGACGGAGAATTCACCCCTCCACTTT.

This clonotype was recorded at least ten times. This chain uses TRBV2 with TRBJ2-5, with D perhaps TRBD2 (6 bases). CDR3 size: 12 residues. V was clipped by 7 bases and J by 7 bases, with 13 bases between them. Germline values: CDR1 SNHLY, CDR2 FYNNEI. CDR3 bases: TGTGCCAGCACCGGAGGGAGCCGGACCCAGTACTTC. It translates to CASTGGSRTQYF.

This clonotype has ten or more counts. The V call is TRBV20-1, the J call TRBJ1-1; TRBD1 matches at 9 bases. Trimming at V came to 5 bases and at J to 6 bases, leaving 7 bases not matched to a gene. From germline, CDR1 is DFQATT and CDR2 SNEGSKA (reference sequence). This CDR3 is 13 amino acids long. The CDR3, as DNA: TGCAGTGCTCCCCGGGACAGGGCCCCTGAAGCTTTCTTT. This gives the protein CSAPRDRAPEAFF.

This clonotype came up a few times. This rearrangement joins TRBV28 to TRBJ2-5; possible D gene TRBD1, 6 bases. The CDR3 is 13 amino acids. CDR1 and CDR2 (germline): MDHEN, SYDVKM. The V gene lost 3 bases and the J gene lost 4 bases, with 9 bases spanning the gap. The CDR3 here is CASSFPGAETQYF. The DNA of the CDR3 is TGTGCCAGCAGTTTCCCAGGGGCAGAGACCCAGTACTTC.

V gene TRBV7-9 combines with J gene TRBJ1-4; D is unclear. Germline V lookup: CDR1 SEHNR, CDR2 FQNEAQ (reference sequence). V lost 6 bases, J lost 0 bases, and 5 bases lay in between. The CDR3 has 13 residues. CDR3 in DNA: TGTGCCAGCAGTCGACCAACTAATGAAAAACTGTTTTTT. Its protein is CASSRPTNEKLFF.

This clonotype was counted ten times or more. The rearrangement uses TRBV28 and TRBJ2-5, with 9 bases identical to TRBD2. Per germline, CDR1 MDHEN and CDR2 SYDVKM. J lost 5 bases, V lost 5 bases, and 9 bases had no gene match. The CDR3 has 15 residues. The CDR3 DNA sequence: TGTGCCAGCAGTGCCGCTAGCGGGGTCTCGGAGACCCAGTACTTC. It yields the protein CASSAASGVSETQYF. Full variable domain (missing parts from reference TRBV28 and TRBJ2-5): DVKVTQSSRYLVKRTGEKVFLECVQDMDHENMFWYRQDPGLGLRLIYFSYDVKMKEKGDIPEGYSVSREKKERFSLILESASTNQTSMYLCASSAASGVSETQYFGPGTRLLVL.

This chain uses TRBV7-9 with TRBJ2-5, with 7 positions matching TRBD1. After removal of 6 bases from V and 2 bases from J, the junction contained 12 bases not matched to a gene. This CDR3 spans 16 amino acids. In germline, CDR1 is SEHNR, CDR2 FQNEAQ (reference sequence). The CDR3 DNA follows: TGTGCCAGCAGGGAAAGGTCCGGGACAGTACAAGAGACCCAGTACTTC. Translation gives CASRERSGTVQETQYF.

This clonotype came up many times. The chain employs TRBV7-9 and TRBJ2-2, with D perhaps matching TRBD1 (8 bases). V lost 5 bases and J 4 bases, leaving 14 bases between the germline ends. CDR1 is SEHNR and CDR2 is FQNEAQ in the germline V gene (reference sequence). This CDR3 comprises 15 residues. CDR3 amino acids: CASSTYRGGTGELFF. As DNA, the CDR3 is TGTGCCAGCAGCACATACAGGGGGGGCACCGGGGAGCTGTTTTTT.

This clonotype occurred many times. The V and J genes are TRBV6-1 and TRBJ2-7; 10 bases map to TRBD1. This CDR3 contains 14 residues. Germline V lookup: CDR1 MNHNS, CDR2 SASEGT. Trimming removed 6 bases from V and 2 bases from J; junction bases left unmatched: 4. CDR3 bases: TGTGCCAGCAGACTGACAGGGGGCCCCTACGAGCAGTACTTC. This codes for CASRLTGGPYEQYF.

This clonotype was observed many times. The V gene is TRBV2, the J gene TRBJ2-3; TRBD2 aligns across 10 bases. There are 16 residues in the CDR3. The trim removed 6 bases at V and 6 bases at J, leaving 12 bases unmatched. From germline, CDR1 is SNHLY and CDR2 FYNNEI. The CDR3, as DNA: TGTGCCAGCAGCGGGCTAGCGGGGGCCCGCGGTGATACGCAGTATTTT. Translation: CASSGLAGARGDTQYF.